The 2 T cell receptor beta chains below all came from one sample that was sequenced in a study of CD8 T cells in ankylosing spondylitis. Their recognized antigens are unknown. TCRdb analysed the 5' RACE reads with MiXCR anew, one entry per CDR3 protein. The table has 650,000 to 800,000 distinct CDR3 sequences, roughly 19% seen once. Study results and limitations: Within ankylosing spondylitis blood, a TCR beta motif made up of seven to nine highly homologous variants appeared to be characteristic.

Input material: blood, either unsorted or a sorted T cell fraction (not recorded which). The origin of the receptors is a male donor with ankylosing spondylitis.

This clonotype has only a few counts. V and J are TRBV3-1 and TRBJ2-7, with 7 bases identical to TRBD1. Per the germline V gene, CDR1 is LGHDT and CDR2 is YNNKEL (reference sequence). J lost 0 bases, V lost 4 bases, and 9 bases had no gene match. This CDR3 has 16 amino acids. DNA for the CDR3: TGTGCCAGCAGCCCGGATACGGACAGGCCCTCCTACGAGCAGTACTTC. This translates into CASSPDTDRPSYEQYF.

The chain combines TRBV29-1 with TRBJ2-5, with 8 bases identical to TRBD2. Germline V gene sequence: CDR1 SQVTM, CDR2 ANQGSEA. CDR3 length: 14 residues. V lost 1 base, J lost 5 bases, and 6 bases stayed unmatched. CDR3 region: CSVEGGTRGETQYF. CDR3 DNA sequence: TGCAGCGTTGAAGGAGGGACTAGAGGGGAGACCCAGTACTTC.